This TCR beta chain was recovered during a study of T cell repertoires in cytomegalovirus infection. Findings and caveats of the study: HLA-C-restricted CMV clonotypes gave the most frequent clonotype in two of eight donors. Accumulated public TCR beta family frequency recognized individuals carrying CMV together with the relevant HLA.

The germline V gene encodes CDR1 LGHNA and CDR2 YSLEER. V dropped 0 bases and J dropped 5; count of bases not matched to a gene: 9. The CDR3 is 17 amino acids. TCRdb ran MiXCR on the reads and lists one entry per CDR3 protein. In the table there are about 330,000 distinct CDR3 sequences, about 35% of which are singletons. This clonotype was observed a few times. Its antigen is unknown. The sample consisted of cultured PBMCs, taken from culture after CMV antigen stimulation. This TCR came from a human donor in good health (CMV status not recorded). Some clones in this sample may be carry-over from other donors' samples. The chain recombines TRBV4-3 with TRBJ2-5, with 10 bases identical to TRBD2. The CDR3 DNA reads TGCGCCAGCAGCCAAGATAGAGCGGGAGGGCCCGGGGAGACCCAGTACTTC. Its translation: CASSQDRAGGPGETQYF.